These 27 T cell receptor beta chains came from one sample sequenced in a study of human T cells and chemical hapten exposure. Total RNA extraction was carried out from unfractionated whole blood. TCRdb reanalysed the 5' RACE reads using MiXCR and keeps one entry per CDR3 protein. The table shows over 95,000 distinct CDR3 sequences, with around 20% occurring only once. These receptor sequences come from a human donor in good health.

The chain links TRBV28 to TRBJ2-7, with 8 bases lining up with TRBD2. CDR3 length: 16 amino acids. CDR1 and CDR2 (germline): MDHEN, SYDVKM. V gave up 6 bases and J gave up 0 bases; unmatched junction bases: 10. In DNA, the CDR3 is TGTGCCAGCAGCCCGAGGCTAGCGGGTTCCTCCTACGAGCAGTACTTC. It specifies CASSPRLAGSSYEQYF.

This clonotype showed up just a few times. The chain's CDR3 is CASSHGGREQYF. DNA of the CDR3: TGTGCCAGCAGCCACGGGGGCAGGGAGCAGTACTTC. The chain joins TRBV3-1 to TRBJ2-7; tentatively, D is TRBD1 or TRBD2 (6 bases each). The CDR3 runs 12 residues. The V and J ends lost 3 bases and 7 bases respectively, with 10 bases between them. Germline V gene lookup returns CDR1 LGHDT and CDR2 YNNKEL (reference sequence).

The J gene is TRBJ1-5, the V gene TRBV12-2. TRBV12-2 represents a pseudogene. CDR3 length: 12 residues. The CDR3 loop is CASRGRNQPQHF. In nucleotides, the CDR3 is TGTGCAAGTCGGGGCCGGAATCAGCCCCAGCATTTT.

CDR3 amino acids: CASSFEADPGYTF. CDR3 nucleotides: TGTGCCAGCAGCTTCGAAGCCGACCCTGGCTACACCTTC. The chain carries TRBV7-9 and TRBJ1-2, with unresolved D. V was cut by 3 bases and J by 7 bases, with 12 bases left in between. From germline, CDR1 is SEHNR and CDR2 FQNEAQ (reference sequence). The CDR3 consists of 13 residues.

The CDR3 protein is CASSTLVAGKSDEQFF. The CDR3 DNA sequence: TGTGCCAGCAGTACTCTCGTAGCGGGAAAGTCGGATGAGCAGTTCTTC. This chain joins TRBV27 and TRBJ2-1, with 8 bases matching TRBD2. V shed 5 bases, J shed 8 bases, and the junction held 14 bases outside the gene matches. The CDR3 loop spans 16 amino acids. CDR1 MNHEY and CDR2 SMNVEV come from the germline V gene (reference sequence).

The J gene is TRBJ2-1, the V gene TRBV7-8; 11 nucleotides match TRBD2. Germline-derived CDR1 and CDR2 are SGHVS and FQNEAQ. V lost 5 bases and J lost 5; bases outside the gene matches: 11. The CDR3 is 17 amino acids. CDR3 region: CASSIRSGTSGHNEQFF. DNA of the CDR3: TGTGCCAGCAGCATTAGATCCGGGACTAGCGGTCACAATGAGCAGTTCTTC. The full variable domain, its missing parts supplied by reference TRBV7-8 and TRBJ2-1, is GAGVSQSPRYKVAKRGQDVALRCDPISGHVSLFWYQQALGQGPEFLTYFQNEAQLDKSGLPSDRFFAERPEGSVSTLKIQRTQQEDSAVYLCASSIRSGTSGHNEQFFGPGTRLTVL.

The chain combines TRBV28 with TRBJ2-7; D may be TRBD1 (5 bases). The CDR3 runs to 14 residues. CDR1 is MDHEN, CDR2 SYDVKM, per germline. The V gene lost 7 bases and the J gene lost 2 bases, with 15 bases spanning the gap. CDR3 residues: CASTYDSRTYEQYF. The CDR3 DNA reads TGTGCCAGCACCTATGACAGCCGAACCTACGAGCAGTACTTC.

CDR3 nucleotide sequence: TGTGCCAGCAGTCCGACTAGCGGGAGCTCCTACGAGCAGTACTTC. It codes for CASSPTSGSSYEQYF. This chain links TRBV6-5 with TRBJ2-7; TRBD2 aligns across 12 bases. This CDR3 has 15 amino acids. V shed 5 bases and J 0 bases; nucleotides not matched to a gene: 2. In germline, CDR1 is MNHEY, CDR2 SVGAGI.

The sample holds a few counts of this clonotype. In DNA form, the CDR3 reads TGTGCCAGCAGCGACGGACTTAGCAATCAGCCCCAGCATTTT. This encodes CASSDGLSNQPQHF. The chain links TRBV6-1 to TRBJ1-5; D is unclear. In germline, CDR1 is MNHNS, CDR2 SASEGT. The ends were cut back, 6 bases at V and 0 bases at J, with 9 bases in the middle. The length of the CDR3 is 14 residues.

This clonotype was observed a few times. V usage is TRBV5-6 and J usage is TRBJ2-7; D not resolved. V was pared by 4 bases and J by 4 bases, with 9 bases between. CDR3 length: 12 amino acids. CDR1 is SGHDT, CDR2 YYEEEE, per germline. The CDR3 is CASSPGRYEQYF. CDR3 nucleotide sequence: TGTGCCAGCAGCCCCGGGCGGTACGAGCAGTACTTC.

This sequence joins TRBV10-3 and TRBJ2-1; 7 positions match TRBD2. CDR1 and CDR2 (germline): ENHRY, SYGVKD. With 0 bases clipped from V and 6 bases from J, the junction kept 11 bases outside the gene matches. The CDR3 spans 17 residues. The CDR3 reads CAISESTQRESVNEQFF. CDR3 bases: TGTGCCATCAGTGAGTCGACTCAGCGGGAAAGCGTCAATGAGCAGTTCTTC.

V usage is TRBV24-1 and J usage is TRBJ2-1; TRBD2 aligns across 10 bases. After removal of 3 bases from V and 0 bases from J, the junction contained 1 base not matched to a gene. This CDR3 comprises 16 residues. CDR1 and CDR2 (germline): KGHDR, SFDVKD. The CDR3 bases are TGTGCCACCAGTGATAGGACTAGCGGCTCCTACAATGAGCAGTTCTTC. It translates to CATSDRTSGSYNEQFF.

The chain has TRBV5-1 and TRBJ2-5; D unclear. V gave up 1 base and J gave up 0 bases, with 7 bases separating them. This CDR3 region has 14 residues. Germline V lookup: CDR1 SGHRS, CDR2 YFSETQ. In nucleotides, the CDR3 is TGCGCCAGCAGCTTGTTCCCGAACCAAGAGACCCAGTACTTC. As protein: CASSLFPNQETQYF.

The CDR3 loop is CASSSSALYGYTF. DNA for the CDR3: TGTGCCAGCAGTTCCTCCGCATTATATGGCTACACCTTC. The chain combines TRBV27 with TRBJ1-2; D uncertain. The CDR3 covers 13 residues. V lost 4 bases, J lost 5 bases, and 11 bases lay in between. Germline V gives CDR1 MNHEY, CDR2 SMNVEV (reference sequence).

The chain combines TRBV24-1 with TRBJ2-1; TRBD2 matches at 14 bases. This CDR3 is 17 amino acids long. V lost 5 bases to trimming and J lost 9 bases; unmatched junction nucleotides: 11. Germline values: CDR1 KGHDR, CDR2 SFDVKD. The CDR3 sequence: CATSVVRGLAGGTEQFF. The CDR3 DNA reads as TGTGCCACCAGTGTCGTAAGAGGACTAGCGGGAGGTACTGAGCAGTTCTTC.

A few counts support this clonotype. The V call is TRBV5-1, the J call TRBJ2-7; D may correspond to TRBD1 or TRBD2 (6 bases each). CDR1 and CDR2 (germline): SGHRS, YFSETQ. The CDR3 totals 15 residues. V lost 4 bases and J lost 0, with 14 bases in between. The CDR3 here is CASSPEGGFSYEQYF. The CDR3 region has the DNA TGCGCCAGCAGCCCTGAGGGGGGCTTCTCCTACGAGCAGTACTTC. Based on the CDR3 plus reference TRBV5-1 and TRBJ2-7, the full variable domain is KAGVTQTPRYLIKTRGQQVTLSCSPISGHRSVSWYQQTPGQGLQFLFEYFSETQRNKGNFPGRFSGRQFSNSRSEMNVSTLELGDSALYLCASSPEGGFSYEQYFGPGTRLTVT.

The rearrangement uses TRBV28 and TRBJ2-5, with unresolved D. Between the trimmed V and J ends, which lost 3 bases and 4 bases, there was a span of 9 bases. Germline loops: CDR1 MDHEN, CDR2 SYDVKM. The CDR3 covers 13 residues. CDR3 protein: CASSLGSLETQYF. For the CDR3, the DNA is TGTGCCAGCAGTTTGGGCAGCCTAGAGACCCAGTACTTC.

The chain uses TRBV27 and TRBJ2-7; TRBD2 agrees at 7 bases. The junction had 6 bases not matched to a gene; V was cut back by 4 bases and J by 3 bases. Germline V gene data show CDR1 as MNHEY and CDR2 as SMNVEV (reference sequence). The length of the CDR3 is 14 residues. Here the CDR3 reads CASSSAWGGYEQYF. The CDR3 bases are TGTGCCAGCAGTTCCGCCTGGGGGGGCTACGAGCAGTACTTC.

The V gene is TRBV3-1, the J gene TRBJ2-1, with a weak D call TRBD1 (6 bases). Germline CDR1 reads LGHDT; CDR2 reads YNNKEL (reference sequence). V was trimmed by 8 bases and J by 2 bases, leaving 16 bases between them. This CDR3 contains 15 residues. The DNA for the CDR3 is TGTGCCAGCCGGGACACCAAAACTACCTACAATGAGCAGTTCTTC. Its protein product is CASRDTKTTYNEQFF.

The chain joins TRBV28 to TRBJ1-2, with D possibly TRBD1 on 5 matching bases. Germline V gives CDR1 MDHEN, CDR2 SYDVKM. V lost 3 bases to trimming and J lost 1 base, with 9 bases between them. This CDR3 region has 14 residues. DNA for the CDR3: TGTGCCAGCAGTTTGCCAGGGAATAACTATGGCTACACCTTC. As protein: CASSLPGNNYGYTF.

The V and J genes are TRBV30 and TRBJ2-7; maybe TRBD1 (5 bases). The CDR3 extends over 13 amino acids. With 5 bases removed from V and 7 bases from J, the gap between germline ends came to 18 bases. From germline, CDR1 is GTSNPN and CDR2 SVGIG (reference sequence). CDR3 DNA: TGTGCCTGGGAAGAAGGGGCTACGTTAGAGCAGTACTTC. This translates into CAWEEGATLEQYF.

This clonotype showed up just a few times. The V call is TRBV11-2, the J call TRBJ1-3; D is possibly TRBD1 (6 bases). The germline V gene encodes CDR1 SGHAT and CDR2 FQNNGV. The CDR3 totals 16 residues. V dropped 3 bases and J dropped 0 bases, with 12 bases sitting between them. CDR3 DNA sequence: TGTGCCAGCAGCTTTATCCAGGGGAGCTCTGGAAACACCATATATTTT. The encoded protein is CASSFIQGSSGNTIYF.

The V call is TRBV6-5, the J call TRBJ2-3; 11 bases align to TRBD2. Germline loops: CDR1 MNHEY, CDR2 SVGAGI. CDR3 length: 17 residues. The junction had 8 bases not matched to a gene; V was cut back by 6 bases and J by 0 bases. The CDR3 DNA follows: TGTGCCAGCAGGCTCCAGACTAGCGGGGCCAGCACAGATACGCAGTATTTT. Translation: CASRLQTSGASTDTQYF.

Only a few counts were recorded for this clonotype. The gene calls are TRBV5-5 and TRBJ2-1; D may match TRBD1 or TRBD2 (5 bases each). The V gene lost 4 bases and the J gene lost 9 bases, with 14 bases spanning the gap. The CDR3 contains 13 residues. Germline CDR1 SGHKS, CDR2 YYEKEE (reference sequence). The CDR3 sequence is CASSPGAGAEQFF. CDR3 DNA: TGTGCCAGCAGCCCTGGGGCGGGCGCTGAGCAGTTCTTC.

This sequence joins TRBV5-1 and TRBJ2-7; TRBD1 aligns across 8 bases. Trimming took 1 base from V and 6 from J; bases not matched to a gene: 6. The V gene's germline CDR1 is SGHRS and CDR2 YFSETQ. There are 14 residues in the CDR3. The CDR3 DNA sequence: TGCGCCAGCAGCTTGACAGGGGGAATGATCGAGCAGTACTTC. The encoded protein is CASSLTGGMIEQYF. The full variable domain, rest sourced from reference TRBV5-1 and TRBJ2-7, is KAGVTQTPRYLIKTRGQQVTLSCSPISGHRSVSWYQQTPGQGLQFLFEYFSETQRNKGNFPGRFSGRQFSNSRSEMNVSTLELGDSALYLCASSLTGGMIEQYFGPGTRLTVT.

The J gene is TRBJ2-3, the V gene TRBV11-2, with D possibly TRBD2 on 6 matching bases. CDR1 and CDR2 (germline): SGHAT, FQNNGV. The V gene lost 6 bases and the J gene lost 6 bases, with 10 bases spanning the gap. The CDR3 consists of 12 residues. CDR3 in amino acids: CASSQLADTQYF. CDR3 nucleotide sequence: TGTGCCAGCAGTCAACTAGCCGATACGCAGTATTTT.

The genes are TRBV28 and TRBJ2-7; TRBD2 agrees at 10 bases. CDR1 and CDR2 from the germline V gene are MDHEN and SYDVKM. V dropped 7 bases and J dropped 3; count of bases not matched to a gene: 15. The CDR3 has 17 amino acids. This CDR3 reads CASTSFSGTSVYYEQYF. The DNA of the CDR3 is TGTGCCAGCACCTCCTTCTCCGGGACTAGCGTATACTACGAGCAGTACTTC.